This TCR beta chain was obtained from a study of identical twins. Broader study findings: Out-of-frame beta chain sequences displayed weaker excess sharing between twins. Low generation probability was overrepresented in out-of-frame alpha sequences shared by twins.

TCRdb processed the 5' RACE reads anew with MiXCR; each CDR3 protein has one entry. The top ten hold 2.5% to 3% of the sample, which has fewer than 650,000 distinct CDR3 sequences, 9.6% seen once. This clonotype was detected many times. The target antigen is unknown. The CDR3 runs to 15 residues. Per germline, CDR1 SGHRS and CDR2 YFSETQ. Between the trimmed V and J ends, which lost 4 bases and 0 bases, there was a span of 11 bases. The same specimen was also included in a second study, on yellow fever vaccine responses in identical twins.

This chain uses TRBV5-1 with TRBJ2-1; D possibly corresponds to TRBD2 (6 bases). The material sequenced was PBMCs. This receptor was taken from a woman between 18 and 30 years old in good health. The CDR3 DNA sequence: TGCGCCAGCAGCACCCACGGGAGCTCCTACAATGAGCAGTTCTTC. This gives the protein CASSTHGSSYNEQFF.